This TCR beta chain was sequenced during a study of identical twins. TCRdb passed the 5' RACE reads through MiXCR, listing each CDR3 protein once. The profile shows 250,000 or so distinct CDR3 sequences, roughly 7.5% of them singletons. Study-wide results and limits: Twin-shared out-of-frame alpha sequences were enriched for low generation probability. The abundant beta clonotypes from cord blood had fewer insertions, and memory repertoires had none of this.

The CDR3 sequence is 17 residues long. Germline trimming cut 0 bases from V and 8 bases from J; bases unmatched to any gene: 15. Per germline, CDR1 DFQATT and CDR2 SNEGSKA (reference sequence). This clonotype was recorded a few times. Its antigen is unidentified. In addition, the sample was reused for a study of yellow fever vaccine responses in identical twins.

This TCR was recovered from a woman aged 18-30 years in good health. Sequenced material: CD8+ T cells sorted from blood. The chain joins TRBV20-1 to TRBJ2-1; 8 positions agree with TRBD2. The CDR3, as DNA: TGCAGTGCTAGAGAAACGAGCGGGACTAGAACCAGCGATGAGCAGTTCTTC. Its protein product is CSARETSGTRTSDEQFF.